The 8 T cell receptor beta chains reported below all come from one sample, sequenced in a study of blood T cell repertoires in COVID-19. This table comes from immunoSEQ multiplex PCR, and its TCRdb copy is limited to in-frame clones, with some not included. The data contain over 250,000 clones, 88% of them singletons. The sample was peripheral blood. These receptors came from a woman in her thirties with acute or convalescent COVID-19.

The rearrangement joins TRBV7-9 to TRBJ1-2; 8 bases agree with TRBD1. With V trimmed by 7 bases and J by 8 bases, 18 bases remained unmatched. CDR3 length: 16 residues. Germline loops: CDR1 SEHNR, CDR2 FQNEAQ (reference sequence). CDR3 amino acids: CASTDILTGASFGYTF. The CDR3 DNA is TGTGCCAGCACCGACATTTTGACAGGGGCCAGTTTCGGCTACACCTTC.

Comment on this clone: Additional DNA sequences in this sample encode the identical CDR3. The chain joins TRBV5-1 to TRBJ2-1, with 7 nucleotides matching TRBD1. The CDR3 is made up of 15 amino acids. The V gene end was trimmed by 0 bases and the J gene end by 5 bases; junction bases not matched to a gene: 5. Germline V gene sequence: CDR1 SGHRS, CDR2 YFSETQ. CDR3: CASSLVAGGNNEQFF. CDR3 in DNA: TGCGCCAGCAGCTTGGTGGCAGGGGGTAACAATGAGCAGTTCTTC.

V is TRBV9 and J is TRBJ1-3; the match to TRBD1 covers 7 bases. CDR1 SGDLS and CDR2 YYNGEE come from the germline V gene. This CDR3 has 17 residues. Losses at the gene ends were 4 bases for V and 0 bases for J; bases not matched to a gene: 10. The CDR3 nucleotides read TGTGCCAGCAGCCCTTGGACAGGATCTAGCTCTGGAAACACCATATATTTT. Translated, it gives CASSPWTGSSSGNTIYF.

The chain links TRBV24-1 to TRBJ2-3; TRBD2 matches 7 bases. Germline CDR1 is KGHDR and CDR2 is SFDVKD. The CDR3 is 13 residues long. V shed 5 bases, J shed 9 bases, and the junction held 7 bases outside the gene matches. DNA of the CDR3: TGTGCCACCAGTGGGGAGGGTGCGAGAACGCAGTATTTT. As protein: CATSGEGARTQYF.

The sample holds many counts of this clone. The V and J genes are TRBV15 and TRBJ2-7; D might be TRBD2 (5 bases). CDR3 length: 13 residues. Germline loops: CDR1 LNHNV, CDR2 YYDKDF (reference sequence). V lost 5 bases and J 2 bases, leaving 10 bases between the germline ends. CDR3 sequence: CATSPQLAYEQYF. The CDR3 DNA reads TGTGCCACCAGCCCCCAACTAGCCTACGAGCAGTACTTC. Combining the CDR3 with reference TRBV15 and TRBJ2-7 gives the whole variable domain DAMVIQNPRYQVTQFGKPVTLSCSQTLNHNVMYWYQQKSSQAPKLLFHYYDKDFNNEADTPDNFQSRRPNTSFCFLDIRSPGLGDTAMYLCATSPQLAYEQYFGPGTRLTVT.

This clone appeared once. CDR3 sequence reads: CATSDKGRDQQFF. CDR3 in DNA: TGTGCCACCAGTGATAAAGGGAGGGACCAGCAGTTCTTC. The J gene is TRBJ2-1, the V gene TRBV24-1; 7 bases line up with TRBD2. Germline-derived CDR1 and CDR2 are KGHDR and SFDVKD. Losses at the gene ends were 3 bases for V and 11 bases for J; bases not matched to a gene: 6. The CDR3 is made up of 13 amino acids.

The J gene is TRBJ2-4, the V gene TRBV11-3, with D hard to call. The CDR3 runs to 13 residues. The germline V and J ends were trimmed by 5 bases and 0 bases, with 5 bases remaining between them. The germline V gene has CDR1 SGHNT and CDR2 YENEEA. The CDR3 nucleotides are TGTGCCAGCAGCCCCCTAGCCAAAAACATTCAGTACTTC. Protein: CASSPLAKNIQYF. The full variable domain, completed using reference TRBV11-3 and TRBJ2-4, is EAGVVQSPRYKIIEKKQPVAFWCNPISGHNTLYWYLQNLGQGPELLIRYENEEAVDDSQLPKDRFSAERLKGVDSTLKIQPAELGDSAVYLCASSPLAKNIQYFGAGTRLSVL.

The chain joins TRBV9 to TRBJ1-4; 9 bases align to TRBD1. The CDR3 extends over 15 amino acids. Germline loops: CDR1 SGDLS, CDR2 YYNGEE. Losses at the gene ends were 0 bases for V and 8 bases for J; bases not matched to a gene: 5. DNA of the CDR3: TGTGCCAGCAGCGTAGGGGACAGGGCTAGGGAAAAACTGTTTTTT. Translating it yields CASSVGDRAREKLFF.